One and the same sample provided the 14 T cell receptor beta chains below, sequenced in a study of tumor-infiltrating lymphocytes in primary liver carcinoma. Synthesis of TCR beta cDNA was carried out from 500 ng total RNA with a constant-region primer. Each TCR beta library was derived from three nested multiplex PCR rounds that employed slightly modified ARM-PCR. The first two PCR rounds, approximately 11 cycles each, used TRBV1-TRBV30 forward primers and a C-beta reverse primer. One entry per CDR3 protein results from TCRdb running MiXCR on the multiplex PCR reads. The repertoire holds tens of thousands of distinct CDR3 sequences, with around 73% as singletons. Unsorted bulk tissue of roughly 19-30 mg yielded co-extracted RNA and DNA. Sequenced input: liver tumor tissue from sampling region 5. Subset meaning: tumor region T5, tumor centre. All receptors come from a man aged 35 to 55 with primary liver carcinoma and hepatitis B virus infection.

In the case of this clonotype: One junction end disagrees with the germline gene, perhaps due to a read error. The CDR3 spells CARSLARGRTGELVF. The DNA for the CDR3 is TGTGCCCGTAGCTTAGCCCGGGGACGGACCGGGGAGCTGGTTTTT. The rearrangement joins TRBV11-2 to TRBJ2-2, with D perhaps assigned TRBD1 or TRBD2 (5 bases each). The CDR3 sequence is 15 residues long. Germline loops: CDR1 SGHAT, CDR2 FQNNGV.

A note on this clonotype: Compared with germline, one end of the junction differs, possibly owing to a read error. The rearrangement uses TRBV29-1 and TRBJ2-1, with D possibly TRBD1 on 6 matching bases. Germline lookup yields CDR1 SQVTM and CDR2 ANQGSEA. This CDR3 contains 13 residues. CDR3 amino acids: CSVEDRDYNERFF. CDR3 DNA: TGCAGCGTCGAGGACAGAGATTACAATGAGCGGTTCTTC.

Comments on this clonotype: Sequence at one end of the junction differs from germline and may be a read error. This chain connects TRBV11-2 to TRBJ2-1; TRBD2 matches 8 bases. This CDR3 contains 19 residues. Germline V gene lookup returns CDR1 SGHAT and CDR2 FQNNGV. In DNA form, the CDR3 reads TGTGCCAGCAGCTTCCAATGGGTGCCTGGGACTAGAGTGAGTCATGAGCAGTCCTTC. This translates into CASSFQWVPGTRVSHEQSF. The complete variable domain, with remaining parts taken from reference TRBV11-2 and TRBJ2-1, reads EAGVAQSPRYKIIEKRQSVAFWCNPISGHATLYWYQQILGQGPKLLIQFQNNGVVDDSQLPKDRFSAERLKGVDSTLKIQPAKLEDSAVYLCASSFQWVPGTRVSHEQSFGPGTRLTVL.

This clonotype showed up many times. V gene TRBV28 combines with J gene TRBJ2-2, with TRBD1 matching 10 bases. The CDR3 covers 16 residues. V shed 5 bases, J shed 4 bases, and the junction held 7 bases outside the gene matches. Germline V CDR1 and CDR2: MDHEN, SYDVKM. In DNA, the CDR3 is TGTGCCAGCAGTGGAAGACAGGGGGCGCCCACCGGGGAGCTGTTTTTT. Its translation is CASSGRQGAPTGELFF.

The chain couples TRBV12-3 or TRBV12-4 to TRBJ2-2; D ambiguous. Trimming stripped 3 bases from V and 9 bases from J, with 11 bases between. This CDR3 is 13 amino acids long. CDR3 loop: CASSFISTRELFF. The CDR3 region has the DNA TGTGCCAGCAGTTTTATATCGACCAGGGAGCTGTTTTTT.

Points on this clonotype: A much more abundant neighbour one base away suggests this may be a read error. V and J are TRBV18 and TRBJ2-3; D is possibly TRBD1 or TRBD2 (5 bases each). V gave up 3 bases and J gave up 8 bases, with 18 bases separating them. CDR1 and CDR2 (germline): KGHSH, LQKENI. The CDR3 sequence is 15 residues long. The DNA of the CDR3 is TGTGCCAGCTCACCGACAGCGAGAGGGCCAGGTACGCAGTATTTT. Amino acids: CASSPTARGPGTQYF.

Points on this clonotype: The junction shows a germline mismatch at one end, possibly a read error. The CDR3 sequence is CVSEGTGSYVQYF. The CDR3 coding sequence is TGTGTCAGTGAGGGGACCGGCTCCTACGTGCAGTACTTC. V is TRBV12-5 and J is TRBJ2-7; D may correspond to TRBD1 or TRBD2 (5 bases each). CDR3 size: 13 residues. From germline, CDR1 is LGHNT and CDR2 FRNRAP.

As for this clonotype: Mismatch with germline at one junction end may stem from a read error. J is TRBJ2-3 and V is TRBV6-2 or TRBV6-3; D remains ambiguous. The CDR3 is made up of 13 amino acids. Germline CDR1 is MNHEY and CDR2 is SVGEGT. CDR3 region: CASGYSGTDTRYF. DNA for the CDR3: TGTGCCAGCGGTTACTCCGGAACAGATACGCGGTATTTT.

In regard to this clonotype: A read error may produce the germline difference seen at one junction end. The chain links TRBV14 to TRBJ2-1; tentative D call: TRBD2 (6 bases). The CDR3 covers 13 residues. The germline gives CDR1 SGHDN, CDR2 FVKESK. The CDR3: CANSPGGGTGKFF. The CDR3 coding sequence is TGTGCCAACAGCCCCGGGGGAGGAACAGGCAAGTTCTTT.

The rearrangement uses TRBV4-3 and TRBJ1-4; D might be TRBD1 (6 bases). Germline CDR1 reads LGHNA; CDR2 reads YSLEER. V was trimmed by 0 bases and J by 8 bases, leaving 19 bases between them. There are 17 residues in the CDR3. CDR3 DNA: TGCGCCAGCAGCCAAGATTTCGCGGGGGGCGGGTTCGAAAAACTGTTTTTT. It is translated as CASSQDFAGGGFEKLFF.

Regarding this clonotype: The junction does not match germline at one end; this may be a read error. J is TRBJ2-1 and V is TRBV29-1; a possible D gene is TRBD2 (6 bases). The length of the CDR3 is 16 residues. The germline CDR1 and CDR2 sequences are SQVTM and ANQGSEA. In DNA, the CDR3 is TGCAGCGTCACTAATCGGGGGTGGGATAGGCAGAATGAGCAATTCTTC. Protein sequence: CSVTNRGWDRQNEQFF.

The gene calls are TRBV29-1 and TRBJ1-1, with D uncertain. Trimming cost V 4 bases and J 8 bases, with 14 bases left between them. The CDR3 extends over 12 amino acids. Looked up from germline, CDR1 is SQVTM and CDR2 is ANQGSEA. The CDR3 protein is CSVVPGSDEAFF. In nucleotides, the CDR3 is TGCAGCGTTGTTCCGGGTTCCGACGAAGCTTTCTTT.

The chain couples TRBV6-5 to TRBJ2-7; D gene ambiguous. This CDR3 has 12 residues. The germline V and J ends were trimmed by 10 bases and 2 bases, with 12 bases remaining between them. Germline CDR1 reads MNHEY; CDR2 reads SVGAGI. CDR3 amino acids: CANSHGAYEQYF. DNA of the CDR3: TGTGCCAACAGCCATGGGGCCTACGAGCAGTACTTC.

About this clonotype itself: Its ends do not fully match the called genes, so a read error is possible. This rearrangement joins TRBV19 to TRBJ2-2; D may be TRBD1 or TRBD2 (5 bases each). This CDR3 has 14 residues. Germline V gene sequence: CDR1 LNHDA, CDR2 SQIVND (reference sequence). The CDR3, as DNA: TGTGCCAGTAGTCACGGACGGGGCACCTGGGAGCTGTTTTTT. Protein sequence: CASSHGRGTWELFF.